This T cell receptor beta chain originates from a study of OX40 agonist ivuxolimab in advanced cancers. Whole-study findings and limits: Circulating CD4+ and CD8+ T cells showed clonal expansion by week 6 at 0.1 to 3.0 mg/kg. Certain nonresponders likewise exhibited a low normalized T-cell clonal expansion.

Concerning this clone: Antigen unknown.

Per the germline V gene, CDR1 is SNHLY and CDR2 is FYNNEI. This CDR3 contains 14 residues. The J segment lost 6 bases and the V segment lost 6 bases, leaving 7 bases of the junction unmatched. Profiled with immunoSEQ multiplex PCR; TCRdb holds only in-frame clones, not every one. The sample lists 45,000 to 55,000 clones; 83% were seen once. V usage is TRBV2 and J usage is TRBJ2-2, with 7 positions matching TRBD2. The source was CD4+ or CD8+ T cells sorted from blood, collected in a trial of the OX40 agonist ivuxolimab. The TCR comes from an adult with an advanced solid tumor such as melanoma, head and neck, liver or kidney cancer. The CDR3 here is CASRASGLAGELFF. DNA of the CDR3: TGTGCCAGCAGGGCTAGCGGCCTGGCCGGGGAGCTGTTTTTT. The full variable domain, in which reference TRBV2 and TRBJ2-2 provide the parts outside the CDR3, is EPEVTQTPSHQVTQMGQEVILRCVPISNHLYFYWYRQILGQKVEFLVSFYNNEISEKSEIFDDQFSVERPDGSNFTLKIRSTKLEDSAMYFCASRASGLAGELFFGEGSRLTVL.